This T cell receptor (beta chain) came from a study of blood T cell repertoires in COVID-19. Study details: Material from acute and convalescent COVID-19 was sourced from the United States, Italy and Spain. Sources were T cells, B-cell-depleted T cells, or PBMCs; the material itself was cDNA or gDNA.

This CDR3 is built from 16 residues. The V gene's germline CDR1 is MDHEN and CDR2 SYDVKM. With 6 bases clipped from V and 5 bases from J, the junction kept 12 bases outside the gene matches. In the original analysis: Estimation of nucleated cell counts relied on the amplification of reference gene primers. TCRdb's copy holds only in-frame clones and misses some; the assay was immunoSEQ multiplex PCR. V, J and clone size reflect that table, while D and trimming were determined from the DNA. The table lists 90,000 to 130,000 clones, 82% of them singletons. Input material: peripheral blood. The chain couples TRBV28 to TRBJ1-5; 8 bases agree with TRBD1. This TCR derives from a man in his sixties or seventies with acute or convalescent COVID-19. The CDR3 region is CASSLGRGRVDQPQHF. CDR3 nucleotides: TGTGCCAGCAGCCTAGGCAGGGGGCGAGTAGATCAGCCCCAGCATTTT.